Listed here is a single T cell receptor beta chain. What it recognizes is unknown. The CDR3 contains 12 residues. V lost 3 bases to trimming and J lost 7 bases, with 8 bases between them. CDR1 and CDR2 (germline): MDHEN, SYDVKM. This sample is drawn from a study of graft-versus-host responses after intestinal transplantation. On the study more broadly: Recipients were all induced with anti-thymocyte globulin, then given tacrolimus and steroids for about three years.

Study conclusions and caveats: The study found high graft-versus-host to host-versus-graft clonal ratios in allografts of patients with graft-donor T cell macrochimerism.

Only in-frame clones appear in the TCRdb table, and some are missing; sequencing was by immunoSEQ multiplex PCR. The table records some 80,000 clones, roughly 90% of them present only once. This clonotype was obtained from a human donor who was the organ donor for an intestinal transplant. This chain uses TRBV28 with TRBJ2-3; D is ambiguous. The sequences come from unstimulated CD8+ T cells sorted from spleen or lymph node cells, collected before transplant. The chain's CDR3 is CASSFGVHTQYF. CDR3 nucleotides: TGTGCCAGCAGTTTCGGAGTACATACGCAGTATTTT.